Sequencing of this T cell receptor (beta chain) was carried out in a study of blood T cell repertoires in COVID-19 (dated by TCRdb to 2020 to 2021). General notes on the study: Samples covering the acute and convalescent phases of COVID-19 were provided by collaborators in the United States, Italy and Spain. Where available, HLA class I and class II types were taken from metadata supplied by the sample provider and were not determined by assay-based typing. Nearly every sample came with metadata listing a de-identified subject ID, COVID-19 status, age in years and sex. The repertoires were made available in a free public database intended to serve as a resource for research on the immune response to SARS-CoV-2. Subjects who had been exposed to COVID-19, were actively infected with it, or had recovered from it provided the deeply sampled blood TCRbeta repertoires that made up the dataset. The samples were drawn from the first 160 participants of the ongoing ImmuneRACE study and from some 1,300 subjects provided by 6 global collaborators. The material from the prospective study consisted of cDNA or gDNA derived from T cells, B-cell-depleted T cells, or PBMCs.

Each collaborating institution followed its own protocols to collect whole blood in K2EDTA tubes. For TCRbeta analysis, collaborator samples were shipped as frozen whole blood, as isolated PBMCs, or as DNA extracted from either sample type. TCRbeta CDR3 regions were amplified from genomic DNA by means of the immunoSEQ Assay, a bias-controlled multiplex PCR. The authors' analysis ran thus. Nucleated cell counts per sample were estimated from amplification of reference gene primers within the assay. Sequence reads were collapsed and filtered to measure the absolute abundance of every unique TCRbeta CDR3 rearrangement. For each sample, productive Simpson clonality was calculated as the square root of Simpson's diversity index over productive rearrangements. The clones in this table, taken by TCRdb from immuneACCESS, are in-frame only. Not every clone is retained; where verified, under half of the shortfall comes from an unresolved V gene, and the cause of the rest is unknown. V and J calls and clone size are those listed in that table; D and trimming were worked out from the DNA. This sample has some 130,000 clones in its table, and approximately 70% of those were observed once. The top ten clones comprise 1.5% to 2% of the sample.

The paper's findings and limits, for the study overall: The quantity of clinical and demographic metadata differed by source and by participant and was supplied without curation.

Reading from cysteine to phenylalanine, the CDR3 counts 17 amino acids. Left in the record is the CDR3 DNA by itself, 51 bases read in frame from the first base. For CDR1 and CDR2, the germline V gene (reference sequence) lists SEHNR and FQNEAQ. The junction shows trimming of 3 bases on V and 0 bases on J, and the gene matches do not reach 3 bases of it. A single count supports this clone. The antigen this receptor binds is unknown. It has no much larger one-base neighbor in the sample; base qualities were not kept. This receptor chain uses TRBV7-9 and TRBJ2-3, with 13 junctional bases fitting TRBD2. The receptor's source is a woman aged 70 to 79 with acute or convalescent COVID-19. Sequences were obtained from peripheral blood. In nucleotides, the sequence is TGTGCCAGCAGCTTCGGGACTAGCGGGACCAGCACAGATACGCAGTATTTT. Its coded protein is CASSFGTSGTSTDTQYF.